The 22 T cell receptor beta chains listed next were all sequenced from one sample in a study of T cells in Graves' hyperthyroidism and ophthalmopathy. Using RNA transcripts as the source, TCR beta CDR3 regions were amplified. The HTBI primer set served for first-round RT-PCR of the TCR CDR3. TCRdb analysed the multiplex PCR reads with MiXCR anew, one entry per CDR3 protein. The sample gives hundreds of thousands of distinct CDR3 sequences, roughly 14% of which show up once; 13% is in the top ten. What was sequenced was blood. These receptors were collected from a man aged 18 to 35 with Graves' ophthalmopathy.

This clonotype was counted a few times. The V and J genes are TRBV19 and TRBJ1-5; D might be TRBD1 (5 bases). V lost 0 bases and J lost 3, with 21 bases in between. Per the germline V gene, CDR1 is LNHDA and CDR2 is SQIVND (reference sequence). This CDR3 region has 19 residues. The CDR3 sequence is CASSIEFGTGRATNQPQHF. The CDR3, as DNA: TGTGCCAGTAGTATAGAGTTTGGTACGGGGCGTGCCACCAATCAGCCCCAGCATTTT.

This clonotype was picked up many times. The chain combines TRBV6-1 with TRBJ2-5; TRBD2 matches at 7 bases. Germline CDR1 is MNHNS and CDR2 is SASEGT. CDR3 size: 15 residues. V shed 5 bases, J shed 1 base, and the junction held 7 bases outside the gene matches. The CDR3 DNA is TGTGCCAGCAGTAGGGATAGCGGGCCCCAAGAGACCCAGTACTTC. Encoded protein: CASSRDSGPQETQYF.

This clonotype occurred many times. The V and J genes are TRBV30 and TRBJ2-1; D is perhaps TRBD1 (5 bases). V was pared by 0 bases and J by 9 bases, with 6 bases between. The CDR3 length is 11 residues. Germline CDR1 and CDR2: GTSNPN and SVGIG (reference sequence). This CDR3 is CAWSVQGEQFF. The CDR3 DNA is TGTGCCTGGAGTGTGCAGGGTGAGCAGTTCTTC.

V gene TRBV19 combines with J gene TRBJ2-2, with no clear D. CDR1 LNHDA and CDR2 SQIVND come from the germline V gene (reference sequence). V lost 3 bases and J 13 bases, leaving 12 bases between the germline ends. The CDR3 has 12 residues. The CDR3 region is CASSITTRPLFF. Here the CDR3 DNA reads TGTGCCAGTAGTATTACGACCCGCCCGCTGTTTTTT.

The chain combines TRBV7-9 with TRBJ1-6; D unresolved. Looked up from germline, CDR1 is SEHNR and CDR2 is FQNEAQ (reference sequence). The CDR3 loop spans 14 amino acids. The V and J ends lost 3 bases and 6 bases respectively, with 9 bases between them. The CDR3 DNA is TGTGCCAGCAGCTTGCAAACGGTTAATTCACCCCTCCACTTT. It encodes CASSLQTVNSPLHF.

This clonotype was seen more than once but under ten times. One end of the junction fails to match germline, which may point to a read error. The chain carries TRBV5-1 and TRBJ2-1, with a tentative D call TRBD2 (5 bases). This CDR3 is built from 12 residues. The germline CDR1 and CDR2 sequences are SGHRS and YFSETQ. This CDR3 is CASSLARTEEFF. As DNA, the CDR3 is TGCGCCAGCAGCTTGGCACGGACTGAGGAGTTCTTC.

This clonotype occurred many times. The chain has TRBV5-1 and TRBJ1-4; 8 bases agree with TRBD1. J was trimmed by 7 bases and V by 1 base; bases with no gene match: 6. CDR1 SGHRS and CDR2 YFSETQ come from the germline V gene. The CDR3 covers 15 residues. CDR3 DNA sequence: TGCGCCAGCAGCTTGTTAGGACAGGGCGGTGAAAAACTGTTTTTT. Its translation: CASSLLGQGGEKLFF. Variable domain in full (rest from reference TRBV5-1 and TRBJ1-4): KAGVTQTPRYLIKTRGQQVTLSCSPISGHRSVSWYQQTPGQGLQFLFEYFSETQRNKGNFPGRFSGRQFSNSRSEMNVSTLELGDSALYLCASSLLGQGGEKLFFGSGTQLSVL.

This clonotype has at least ten counts. The chain has TRBV2 and TRBJ2-7; D possibly corresponds to TRBD2 (6 bases). This CDR3 is 13 amino acids long. The V end lost 5 bases, the J end lost 2 bases, and 10 bases lay between the germline ends. CDR1 is SNHLY, CDR2 FYNNEI, per germline. CDR3 in amino acids: CASSQEGPYEQYF. The CDR3 DNA sequence: TGTGCCAGCAGTCAGGAGGGCCCCTACGAGCAGTACTTC.

This clonotype occurred many times. The chain joins TRBV5-1 to TRBJ2-7, with 7 nucleotides matching TRBD1. Germline CDR1 is SGHRS and CDR2 is YFSETQ. Losses at the gene ends were 4 bases for V and 2 bases for J; bases not matched to a gene: 9. This CDR3 is 15 amino acids long. The CDR3 coding sequence is TGCGCCAGCAGCGGGGGTCCGGGACAGACCTACGAGCAGTACTTC. This codes for CASSGGPGQTYEQYF.

Many counts were recorded for this clonotype. The junction departs from germline at one end; a sequencing error may be responsible. V and J are TRBV5-1 and TRBJ2-3, with 8 positions matching TRBD2. The CDR3 sequence is 16 residues long. From germline, CDR1 is SGHRS and CDR2 YFSETQ. This CDR3 is CASSVGVSGSTDTQYF. Here the CDR3 DNA reads TGCGCCAGCAGCGTTGGGGTCAGCGGGAGCACGGATACGCAGTATTTT.

In its sample, this clonotype was seen once. A much bigger clone sits one base away, suggesting this may be a read error. The chain joins TRBV7-3 to TRBJ2-3; 11 bases match TRBD2. Looked up from germline, CDR1 is SGHTA and CDR2 is FQGTGA. This CDR3 is 17 amino acids long. The CDR3 DNA sequence: TGTGCCAGCAGCTCTTATAGCGGGAGGGCTAGCACAGATACGCGGTATTTT. It specifies CASSSYSGRASTDTRYF. The full variable domain, rest sourced from reference TRBV7-3 and TRBJ2-3, is GAGVSQTPSNKVTEKGKYVELRCDPISGHTALYWYRQSLGQGPEFLIYFQGTGAADDSGLPNDRFFAVRPEGSVSTLKIQRTERGDSAVYLCASSSYSGRASTDTRYFGPGTRLTVL.

This clonotype has more than one count but fewer than ten. DNA for the CDR3: TGTGCCAGCCACAGGGCTGGAAACACCATATATTTT. It is translated as CASHRAGNTIYF. The V gene is TRBV6-1, the J gene TRBJ1-3; perhaps TRBD1 as D (6 bases). The CDR3 length is 12 residues. Trimming cost V 8 bases and J 2 bases, with 7 bases left between them. The V gene's germline CDR1 is MNHNS and CDR2 SASEGT.

This clonotype was found once. At one boundary the junction diverges from the germline segment, which might be a read error. V is TRBV7-2 and J is TRBJ2-5; TRBD2 agrees at 8 bases. Germline V gene sequence: CDR1 SGHTA, CDR2 FQGNSA. CDR3 length: 17 residues. CDR3 in amino acids: CASSLWSGSGGVETQCF. The CDR3 DNA sequence: TGTGCCAGCAGCTTGTGGTCTGGGAGCGGGGGAGTAGAGACCCAGTGCTTC. The full variable domain, its missing parts supplied by reference TRBV7-2 and TRBJ2-5, is GAGVSQSPSNKVTEKGKDVELRCDPISGHTALYWYRQSLGQGLEFLIYFQGNSAPDKSGLPSDRFSAERTGGSVSTLTIQRTQQEDSAVYLCASSLWSGSGGVETQCFGPGTRLLVL.

This clonotype was counted ten times or more. The chain combines TRBV20-1 with TRBJ2-1, with 9 nucleotides matching TRBD1. CDR1 DFQATT and CDR2 SNEGSKA come from the germline V gene (reference sequence). J gave up 3 bases and V 5 bases, and 17 bases lay outside the gene matches. The CDR3 spans 18 residues. In nucleotides, the CDR3 is TGCAGTGCTCCCAGGGAGGACAGGGGCCAACTCCTCTACAATGAGCAGTTCTTC. It translates to CSAPREDRGQLLYNEQFF.

This clonotype was recorded at least ten times. The chain has TRBV6-2 or TRBV6-3 and TRBJ1-2; TRBD1 matches 8 bases. Germline V CDR1 and CDR2: MNHEY, SVGEGT. The CDR3 sequence is 14 residues long. V trimming: 6 bases; J trimming: 2 bases; junction bases outside the gene matches: 5. The CDR3 reads CASSRQGSNYGYTF. CDR3 in DNA: TGTGCCAGCAGCAGACAGGGGTCAAACTATGGCTACACCTTC.

This clonotype has at least ten counts. The chain has TRBV28 and TRBJ2-6; 12 nucleotides line up with TRBD1. The CDR3 covers 18 residues. Trimming removed 4 bases from V and 2 bases from J; junction bases left unmatched: 6. CDR1 and CDR2 (germline): MDHEN, SYDVKM. CDR3 sequence: CASSSLGQGAPGANVLTF. CDR3 sequence (DNA): TGTGCCAGCAGTTCGTTGGGACAGGGGGCGCCTGGGGCCAACGTCCTGACTTTC. The variable domain in full, completed from reference TRBV28 and TRBJ2-6, reads DVKVTQSSRYLVKRTGEKVFLECVQDMDHENMFWYRQDPGLGLRLIYFSYDVKMKEKGDIPEGYSVSREKKERFSLILESASTNQTSMYLCASSSLGQGAPGANVLTFGAGSRLTVL.

J is TRBJ2-2 and V is TRBV24-1; D uncertain. The CDR3 is 12 residues long. Germline-derived CDR1 and CDR2 are KGHDR and SFDVKD. Trimming shortened V by 8 bases and J by 3 bases, and 6 bases separated the two germline ends. The CDR3 sequence is CATNGDTGELFF. CDR3 coding DNA: TGTGCCACCAATGGGGACACCGGGGAGCTGTTTTTT.

This clonotype was seen at least ten times. The chain combines TRBV4-2 with TRBJ1-2; no clear D gene. CDR3 length: 15 amino acids. V lost 4 bases to trimming and J lost 3 bases, with 15 bases between them. Germline V gene sequence: CDR1 LGHNA, CDR2 YNFKEQ. DNA of the CDR3: TGTGCCAGCAGCCTCCAAGGGAGAGAGTACTATGGCTACACCTTC. Protein product: CASSLQGREYYGYTF.

The table lists this clonotype with many counts. This chain uses TRBV30 with TRBJ2-2; D is uncertain. CDR1 and CDR2 from the germline V gene are GTSNPN and SVGIG (reference sequence). V was pared by 4 bases and J by 4 bases, with 7 bases between. The CDR3 sequence is 12 residues long. CDR3 in amino acids: CAWTGPTGELFF. For the CDR3, the DNA is TGTGCCTGGACAGGACCCACCGGGGAGCTGTTTTTT.

The V and J genes are TRBV4-1 and TRBJ2-2; 8 bases are a match to TRBD2. This CDR3 is 16 amino acids long. Germline CDR1 reads MGHRA; CDR2 reads YSYEKL. The trim removed 6 bases at V and 1 base at J, leaving 7 bases unmatched. CDR3 sequence (DNA): TGCGCCAGCAGGACACAGCGGGGGAAGAACACCGGGGAGCTGTTTTTT. Translation gives CASRTQRGKNTGELFF.

The sample holds a few counts of this clonotype. V usage is TRBV7-9 and J usage is TRBJ1-1; D is perhaps TRBD1 (6 bases). This CDR3 has 16 residues. Germline CDR1 reads SEHNR; CDR2 reads FQNEAQ (reference sequence). With 1 base removed from V and 0 bases from J, the gap between germline ends came to 12 bases. CDR3 residues: CASSLDRVGLNTEAFF. The CDR3, as DNA: TGTGCCAGCAGCTTAGACAGGGTCGGGCTGAACACTGAAGCTTTCTTT.

This clonotype appeared many times. V usage is TRBV28 and J usage is TRBJ2-7, with D uncertain. This CDR3 comprises 15 residues. V was cut by 2 bases and J by 5 bases, with 16 bases left in between. CDR1 MDHEN and CDR2 SYDVKM come from the germline V gene. The CDR3 here is CASSLEGPRGDEQYF. CDR3 coding DNA: TGTGCCAGCAGTTTAGAAGGCCCACGCGGCGACGAGCAGTACTTC.